The next 5 T cell receptor beta chains were all read from a single sample in a study of CD8 T cells in ankylosing spondylitis. Their antigen targets remain unknown. Study observations and caveats: A TCR beta motif made of several highly homologous variants seemed typical of ankylosing spondylitis blood.

TCRdb reprocessed the 5' RACE reads with MiXCR, giving one entry per CDR3 protein. The repertoire consists of more than 650,000 distinct CDR3 sequences, with roughly 12% occurring once and the leading ten covering approximately 0.46%. Input material: blood, either unsorted or a sorted T cell fraction (not recorded which). The receptors derive from a male donor with ankylosing spondylitis.

In its sample, this clonotype was seen a few times. The rearrangement links TRBV10-3 to TRBJ2-1; D gene unclear. CDR3 length equals 17 residues. The V gene's germline CDR1 is ENHRY and CDR2 SYGVKD. The V end lost 0 bases, the J end lost 6 bases, and 18 bases lay between the germline ends. The CDR3 DNA reads as TGTGCCATCAGTGAGTCGAGTAGACTGAGGAACTTCAATGAGCAGTTCTTC. It codes for CAISESSRLRNFNEQFF.

As DNA, the CDR3 is TGCAGTGCTGCCGGGACAGGGGCTCAGGACATTCAGTACTTC. It codes for CSAAGTGAQDIQYF. This sequence joins TRBV20-1 and TRBJ2-4; TRBD1 matches 10 bases. The V and J ends lost 5 bases and 8 bases, in that order; junction bases with no gene match: 9. Germline loops: CDR1 DFQATT, CDR2 SNEGSKA (reference sequence). This CDR3 spans 14 amino acids.

Worth noting for this clonotype: One end of the junction is discordant with germline, which a read error may explain. The genes are TRBV29-1 and TRBJ2-5, with TRBD1 identical over 9 bases. There are 15 residues in the CDR3. Looked up from germline, CDR1 is SQVTM and CDR2 is ANQGSEA. This CDR3 is CSASPGTGIQETQHF. Written as DNA, the CDR3 is TGCAGCGCGAGTCCCGGGACAGGGATCCAAGAGACCCAGCACTTC.

This clonotype was picked up a small number of times. The J gene is TRBJ2-5, the V gene TRBV20-1; D may correspond to TRBD1 or TRBD2 (5 bases each). Trimming pared 2 bases from V and 1 base from J, leaving 11 bases between. The CDR3 has 14 residues. Per the germline V gene, CDR1 is DFQATT and CDR2 is SNEGSKA (reference sequence). The CDR3 coding sequence is TGCAGTGCTAGAATCGGGACCCTCCAAGAGACCCAGTACTTC. Amino acids: CSARIGTLQETQYF.

V gene TRBV3-1 combines with J gene TRBJ1-1, with D possibly matching TRBD1 (5 bases). The V end lost 11 bases, the J end lost 1 base, and 32 bases lay between the germline ends. CDR1 is LGHDT, CDR2 YNNKEL, per germline (reference sequence). CDR3 size: 19 residues. CDR3: CAFCLWGLANLMTNTEAFF. The CDR3 region has the DNA TGTGCCTTCTGTTTATGGGGCCTAGCCAACTTAATGACGAACACTGAAGCTTTCTTT.